The T cell receptor (beta chain) described here comes from a study of shared clonotypes between healthy human individuals. About this clone itself: The antigen is undetermined. Other DNA sequences from this sample encode an identical CDR3 as well.

Sequenced by immunoSEQ multiplex PCR; TCRdb stores in-frame clones only, minus some. Here the sample spans around 2,100,000 clones, just under 95% being singletons. Study-wide points: Memory subsets generally showed lower estimated richness than naive subsets. The study's rarefaction showed incomplete sorted-subset sequencing despite large depth. The researchers took only blood, and tissue repertoires probably look different. For naive CD4 cells, 4% to 5% of clonotypes were shared across a handful of donors.

The CDR3 contains 14 residues. Germline V CDR1 and CDR2: MNHEY, SVGAGI. Trimming removed 2 bases from V and 2 bases from J, with 9 bases in between. CD45RO-negative CD8 cells positively selected for CCR7 made up the naive population, which excluded terminally differentiated effector memory CD45RA+ cells. The sequence was collected from a man aged 18 to 29 in good health. V is TRBV6-5 and J is TRBJ1-1; D gene ambiguous. The sample comprised naive CD8+ T cells sorted from blood. This CDR3 reads CASSYPGSNTEAFF. CDR3 coding DNA: TGTGCCAGCAGTTACCCCGGGAGTAACACTGAAGCTTTCTTT.